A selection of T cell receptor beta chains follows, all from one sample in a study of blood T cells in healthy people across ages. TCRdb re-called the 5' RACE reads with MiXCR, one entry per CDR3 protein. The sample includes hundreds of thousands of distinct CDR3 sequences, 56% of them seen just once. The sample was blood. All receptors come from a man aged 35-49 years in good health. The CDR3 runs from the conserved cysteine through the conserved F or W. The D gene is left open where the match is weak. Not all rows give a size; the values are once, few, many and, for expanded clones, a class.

CDR3nt: TGTGCCAGCAGCTTAGTTGGGACCCCGGGGTTCTTC
CDR3aa: CASSLVGTPGFF
abundance: .
d_gene: .
j_gene: TRBJ2-1
v_gene: TRBV11-3

CDR3nt: TGCAGCGCCGAAGGGGGTTGGGGACTAGCGGGAGGAAACGGGCAAGAGACCCAGTACTTC
CDR3aa: CSAEGGWGLAGGNGQETQYF
abundance: .
d_gene: TRBD2
j_gene: TRBJ2-5
v_gene: TRBV29-1

CDR3nt: TGTGCCACCAGTGACTTACGGACGATAGGTGAGCAGTTCTTC
CDR3aa: CATSDLRTIGEQFF
abundance: .
d_gene: .
j_gene: TRBJ2-1
v_gene: TRBV24-1

CDR3nt: TGTGCCAGCAGTTACTCGACCAGCGGAAGCACAGATACGCAGTATTTT
CDR3aa: CASSYSTSGSTDTQYF
abundance: few
d_gene: .
j_gene: TRBJ2-3
v_gene: TRBV6-5

CDR3nt: TGTGCCAGCAATAGACCAGTTCAAGAGACCCAGTACTTC
CDR3aa: CASNRPVQETQYF
abundance: .
d_gene: .
j_gene: TRBJ2-5
v_gene: TRBV7-9

CDR3nt: TGTGCCAGGTGCAGGACCTTTTACAATGAGCAGTTCTTC
CDR3aa: CARCRTFYNEQFF
abundance: .
d_gene: .
j_gene: TRBJ2-1
v_gene: TRBV6-7

CDR3nt: TGTGCCACCATGGGGACAGGGCGCAATGAGCAGTTCTTC
CDR3aa: CATMGTGRNEQFF
abundance: few
d_gene: TRBD1
j_gene: TRBJ2-1
v_gene: TRBV6-2/TRBV6-3

CDR3nt: TGTGCCAGCAGTTACTCAAGTGGGACAGCTAAATATCCGAGCACAGATACGCAGTATTTT
CDR3aa: CASSYSSGTAKYPSTDTQYF
abundance: .
d_gene: TRBD1
j_gene: TRBJ2-3
v_gene: TRBV6-5

CDR3nt: TGTGCCAGCAGCCCCGTCCGCGGGGTAGGACCCAATCAGCCCCAGCATTTT
CDR3aa: CASSPVRGVGPNQPQHF
abundance: few
d_gene: .
j_gene: TRBJ1-5
v_gene: TRBV6-2/TRBV6-3

CDR3nt: TGTCGTTCTTGGTCTGGATTCGTCGGGTCTGGGGCCAACGTCCTGACTTTC
CDR3aa: CRSWSGFVGSGANVLTF
abundance: .
d_gene: .
j_gene: TRBJ2-6
v_gene: TRBV28

CDR3nt: TGTGCCAGCAGTCCACTCAGCGGACAGGGACCGGAGACCCAGTACTTC
CDR3aa: CASSPLSGQGPETQYF
abundance: .
d_gene: TRBD1
j_gene: TRBJ2-5
v_gene: TRBV6-5

CDR3nt: TGCAGTGCTAGAGATTATAGCCGGGAAACCTCACGCTACGAGCAGTACTTC
CDR3aa: CSARDYSRETSRYEQYF
abundance: once
d_gene: .
j_gene: TRBJ2-7
v_gene: TRBV20-1

CDR3nt: TGTGCCAGCAGTCCCGGACAGGGGGCATTAAAGCTCTTCTATAATTCACCCCTCCACTTT
CDR3aa: CASSPGQGALKLFYNSPLHF
abundance: .
d_gene: TRBD1
j_gene: TRBJ1-6
v_gene: TRBV28

CDR3nt: TGTGCCAGCAGCTTAGGTGTGTGGGGAGGCAATCAGCCCCAGCATTTT
CDR3aa: CASSLGVWGGNQPQHF
abundance: .
d_gene: .
j_gene: TRBJ1-5
v_gene: TRBV7-9

CDR3nt: TGTGCCAGCCAGAACGTTGGAGGGGACCAGTACTTC
CDR3aa: CASQNVGGDQYF
abundance: .
d_gene: .
j_gene: TRBJ2-5
v_gene: TRBV2

CDR3nt: TGTGCCAGCAGCCCCGGGTACTCTTACCCCCAGCATTTT
CDR3aa: CASSPGYSYPQHF
abundance: .
d_gene: .
j_gene: TRBJ1-5
v_gene: TRBV7-9

CDR3nt: TGTGCCAGCAGCTTAAGAGAGGGCTCGGTCGGGGAGCTGTTTTTT
CDR3aa: CASSLREGSVGELFF
abundance: .
d_gene: .
j_gene: TRBJ2-2
v_gene: TRBV7-3

CDR3nt: TGTGCCAGCAGCTTACACACGAGCTCCTACAATGAGCAGTTCTTC
CDR3aa: CASSLHTSSYNEQFF
abundance: .
d_gene: .
j_gene: TRBJ2-1
v_gene: TRBV7-3

CDR3nt: TGCAGTGCCAGTCAGCCCGGCCGGGAGGCAGATACGCAGTATTTT
CDR3aa: CSASQPGREADTQYF
abundance: .
d_gene: TRBD2
j_gene: TRBJ2-3
v_gene: TRBV20-1